This TCR beta chain was observed in a study of T cell clonotyping in hematopoietic cell transplantation. Study-wide results and limits: Without cell sorting, CD4 versus CD8 contributions remain unresolved. Recipient TCR diversity dropped after transplant; expanded clonotypes rose from day 30 to 180. Few recipient clonotypes overlapped donors; over 95% were de novo at given depth.

Sequencing was performed with immunoSEQ multiplex PCR; in TCRdb, only in-frame clones are kept and a portion is missing. This repertoire shows under 9,500 clones, almost 85% found once; its top ten account for more than 30%. There are 12 residues in the CDR3. Germline CDR1 reads KGHSH; CDR2 reads LQKENI. The V gene lost 3 bases and the J gene lost 5 bases, with 7 bases spanning the gap. As to this clone: What it binds is not known.

The receptor was derived from a female patient between 30 and 39 years old who had an allogeneic stem cell transplant, so the T cells may come from the graft donor. Some clones in this sample may be carry-over from other donors' samples. The gene calls are TRBV18 and TRBJ2-5, with TRBD1 as a possible D gene (6 bases). The starting material was PBMCs, obtained 180 days after allogeneic stem cell transplant. The CDR3 loop reads CASSPDRETQYF. In DNA form, the CDR3 reads TGTGCCAGCTCACCCGACAGGGAGACCCAGTACTTC. The full variable domain, completed using reference TRBV18 and TRBJ2-5, is NAGVMQNPRHLVRRRGQEARLRCSPMKGHSHVYWYRQLPEEGLKFMVYLQKENIIDESGMPKERFSAEFPKEGPSILRIQQVVRGDSAAYFCASSPDRETQYFGPGTRLLVL.